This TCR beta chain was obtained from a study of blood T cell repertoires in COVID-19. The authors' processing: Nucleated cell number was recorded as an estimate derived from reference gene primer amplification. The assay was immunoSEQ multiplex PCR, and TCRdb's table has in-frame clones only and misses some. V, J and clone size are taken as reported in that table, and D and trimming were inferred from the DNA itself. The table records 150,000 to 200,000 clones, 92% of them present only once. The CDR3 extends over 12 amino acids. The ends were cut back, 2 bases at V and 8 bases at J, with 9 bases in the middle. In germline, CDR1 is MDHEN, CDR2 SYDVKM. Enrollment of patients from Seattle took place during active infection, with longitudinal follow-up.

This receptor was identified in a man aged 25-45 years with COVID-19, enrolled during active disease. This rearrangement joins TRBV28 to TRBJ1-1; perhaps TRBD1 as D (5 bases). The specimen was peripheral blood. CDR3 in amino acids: CASSLGGWEAFF. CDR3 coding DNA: TGTGCCAGCAGTTTAGGGGGGTGGGAAGCTTTCTTT.